The entry below gives a single TCR beta chain sequence along with its context. This CDR3 has 13 amino acids. The germline CDR1 and CDR2 sequences are MGHDK and SYGVNS. Between the trimmed V and J ends, which lost 1 base and 5 bases, there was a span of 9 bases. The record originates from a study of blood T cell repertoires in COVID-19. As for the study in general: Samples came from the United States, Italy and Spain, spanning acute and convalescent COVID-19.

Profiled with immunoSEQ multiplex PCR; TCRdb holds only in-frame clones, not every one. Among about 140,000 clones listed, about 82% were seen once. Source material: peripheral blood. The sequence was obtained from a man aged 50-60 years with acute or convalescent COVID-19. This chain links TRBV25-1 with TRBJ2-7, with D perhaps TRBD1 (5 bases). CDR3 in amino acids: CASSEWGGDEQYF. CDR3 sequence (DNA): TGTGCCAGCAGTGAATGGGGCGGAGACGAGCAGTACTTC.